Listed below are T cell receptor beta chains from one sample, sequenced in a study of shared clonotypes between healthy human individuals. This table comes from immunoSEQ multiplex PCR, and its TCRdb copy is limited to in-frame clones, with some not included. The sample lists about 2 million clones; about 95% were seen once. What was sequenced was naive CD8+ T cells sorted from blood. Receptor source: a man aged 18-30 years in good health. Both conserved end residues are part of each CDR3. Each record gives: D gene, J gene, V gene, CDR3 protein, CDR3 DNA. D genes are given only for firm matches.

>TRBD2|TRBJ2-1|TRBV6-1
CASSEWGLAGTYNEQFF
TGTGCCAGCAGTGAATGGGGACTAGCGGGGACTTACAATGAGCAGTTCTTC
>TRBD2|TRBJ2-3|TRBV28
CASSFSLAGGASTDTQYF
TGTGCCAGCAGTTTCAGTCTAGCGGGGGGGGCTAGCACAGATACGCAGTATTTT
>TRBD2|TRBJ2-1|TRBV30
CAWSGATSGIEQFF
TGTGCCTGGAGTGGGGCGACTAGCGGGATTGAGCAGTTCTTC
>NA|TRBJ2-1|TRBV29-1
CSVEDSALGRGVDEQFF
TGCAGCGTTGAAGATTCCGCCCTGGGCAGGGGTGTGGATGAGCAGTTCTTC
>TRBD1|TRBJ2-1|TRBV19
CASSIGTGFNEQFF
TGTGCCAGTAGTATAGGGACAGGGTTCAATGAGCAGTTCTTC
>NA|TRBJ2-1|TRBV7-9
CASSLPQNEQFF
TGTGCCAGCAGCTTACCGCAGAATGAGCAGTTCTTC
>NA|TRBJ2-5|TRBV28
CASTPGRKWETQYF
TGTGCCAGCACCCCAGGACGGAAGTGGGAGACCCAGTACTTC
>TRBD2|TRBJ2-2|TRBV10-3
CAISDTISGGNTGELFF
TGTGCCATCAGTGACACAATTAGCGGGGGGAACACCGGGGAGCTGTTTTTT
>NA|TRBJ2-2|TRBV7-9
CASSLSENTGELFF
TGTGCCAGCAGCTTATCGGAAAACACCGGGGAGCTGTTTTTT
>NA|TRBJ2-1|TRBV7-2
CASSLMSYPGADEQFF
TGTGCCAGCAGCTTAATGAGCTATCCGGGGGCTGATGAGCAGTTCTTC
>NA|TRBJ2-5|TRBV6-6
CASSYSNGYGETQYF
TGTGCCAGCAGTTACTCGAATGGGTACGGAGAGACCCAGTACTTC
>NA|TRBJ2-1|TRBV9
CASSDSHNEQFF
TGTGCCAGCAGCGACAGTCACAATGAGCAGTTCTTC
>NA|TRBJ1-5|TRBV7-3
CASSYLEARWNMVFGNQPQHF
TGTGCCAGCAGCTACCTCGAGGCCCGGTGGAACATGGTTTTCGGCAATCAGCCCCAGCATTTT
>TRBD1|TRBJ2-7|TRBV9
CASSEGARSYEQYF
TGTGCCAGCAGCGAGGGGGCTCGTTCCTACGAGCAGTACTTC
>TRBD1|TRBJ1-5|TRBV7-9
CASSTGQGDQPQHF
TGTGCCAGCAGCACCGGACAGGGCGATCAGCCCCAGCATTTT
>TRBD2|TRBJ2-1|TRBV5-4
CASSAKLAGAHFSYNEQFF
TGTGCCAGCAGCGCGAAACTAGCGGGGGCCCACTTCTCCTACAATGAGCAGTTCTTC